This TCR beta chain emerged from a study of vaccination and CD4 T cells after COVID-19. Germline CDR1 and CDR2: SGHTA and FQGTGA. This CDR3 region has 13 residues. The V end was cut by 4 bases, the J end by 4 bases, with 10 bases between. An Oncomine TCR Beta short-read assay was used to sequence the DNA from cultured CD4+ T cells. Using its own MiXCR run on the PCR reads, TCRdb lists one record per CDR3 protein. The table shows 6,500 to 10,000 distinct CDR3 sequences, with around 72% occurring only once. This clonotype has more than one count but fewer than ten. Its antigen is still unknown. Treatment: roughly 10-day PBMC culture with coronavirus spike peptide pools or control peptides (ViraFEST assay). Peptide pools at roughly 10 ug/ml stimulated fewer than 2.5 million PBMCs per well with approximately 9.1 IU/ml IL-2.

The chain carries TRBV7-3 and TRBJ1-1; D remains ambiguous. Specimen: CD4+ T cells from blood, cultured in vitro. The clonotype was recovered from a human donor who had recovered from COVID-19. The DNA of the CDR3 is TGTGCCAGCAGCTCTTCGGGTGGCACTGAAGCTTTCTTT. Translated: CASSSSGGTEAFF. Supplemented by reference TRBV7-3 and TRBJ1-1, the full variable domain reads GAGVSQTPSNKVTEKGKYVELRCDPISGHTALYWYRQSLGQGPEFLIYFQGTGAADDSGLPNDRFFAVRPEGSVSTLKIQRTERGDSAVYLCASSSSGGTEAFFGQGTRLTVV.